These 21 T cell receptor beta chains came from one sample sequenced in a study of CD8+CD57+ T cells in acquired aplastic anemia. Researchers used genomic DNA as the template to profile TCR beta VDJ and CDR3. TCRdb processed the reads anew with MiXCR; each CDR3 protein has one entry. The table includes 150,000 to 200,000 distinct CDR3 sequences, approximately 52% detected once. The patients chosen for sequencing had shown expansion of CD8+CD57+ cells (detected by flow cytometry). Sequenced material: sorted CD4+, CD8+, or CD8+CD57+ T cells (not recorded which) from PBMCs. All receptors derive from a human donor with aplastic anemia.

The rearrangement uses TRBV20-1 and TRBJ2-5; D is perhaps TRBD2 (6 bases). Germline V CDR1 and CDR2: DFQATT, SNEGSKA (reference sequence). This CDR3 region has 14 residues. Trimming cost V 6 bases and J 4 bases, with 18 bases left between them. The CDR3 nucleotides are TGCAGTGCAGACGAGGGAGGCGGGCGAGAGACCCAGTACTTC. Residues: CSADEGGGRETQYF.

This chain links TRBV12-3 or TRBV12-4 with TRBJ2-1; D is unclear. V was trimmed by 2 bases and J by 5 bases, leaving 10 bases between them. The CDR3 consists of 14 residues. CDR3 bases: TGTGCCAGCAGTTTACACTCCATGGACAATGAGCAGTTCTTC. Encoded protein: CASSLHSMDNEQFF.

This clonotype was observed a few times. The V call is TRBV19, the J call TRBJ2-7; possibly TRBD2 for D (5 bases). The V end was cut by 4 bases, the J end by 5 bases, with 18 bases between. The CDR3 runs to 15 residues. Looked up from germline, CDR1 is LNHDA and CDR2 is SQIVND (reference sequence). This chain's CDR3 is CASSKAGEGPDEQYF. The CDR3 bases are TGTGCCAGTAGTAAGGCAGGAGAGGGTCCCGACGAGCAGTACTTC.

The CDR3 sequence: CASSPQLDFEQFF. The CDR3 region has the DNA TGTGCCAGCAGTCCTCAACTAGATTTTGAGCAGTTCTTC. This chain connects TRBV3-1 to TRBJ2-1, with D maybe TRBD2 (5 bases). The CDR3 has 13 residues. The germline V gene encodes CDR1 LGHDT and CDR2 YNNKEL (reference sequence). Trimming took off 6 bases at V and 9 bases at J, with 15 bases between the two ends.

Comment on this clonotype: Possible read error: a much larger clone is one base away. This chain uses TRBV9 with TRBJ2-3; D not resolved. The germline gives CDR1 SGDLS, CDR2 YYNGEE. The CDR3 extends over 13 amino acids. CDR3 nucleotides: TGTGCCAGCAGCCCCCAGACCACAGATGCGCAGTATTTT. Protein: CASSPQTTDAQYF.

DNA for the CDR3: TGTGCCAGCAGCCCCACAAGCAGGGCAGATACGCAGTATTTT. Residues: CASSPTSRADTQYF. The chain recombines TRBV7-3 with TRBJ2-3; tentatively, D is TRBD1 (5 bases). CDR3 size: 14 residues. With 5 bases removed from V and 4 bases from J, the gap between germline ends came to 13 bases. Germline lookup yields CDR1 SGHTA and CDR2 FQGTGA.

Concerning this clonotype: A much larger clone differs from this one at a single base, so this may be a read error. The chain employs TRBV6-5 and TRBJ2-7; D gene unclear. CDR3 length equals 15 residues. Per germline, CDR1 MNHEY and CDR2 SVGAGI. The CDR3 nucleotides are TGTGCCAGCAGTTACTCGACTGGTGGTTCCTACGATCAGTACTTC. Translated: CASSYSTGGSYDQYF.

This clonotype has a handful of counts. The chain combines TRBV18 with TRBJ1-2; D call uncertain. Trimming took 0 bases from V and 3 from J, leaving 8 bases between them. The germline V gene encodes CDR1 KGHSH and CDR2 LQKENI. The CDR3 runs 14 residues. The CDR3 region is CASSPPAPYYGYTF. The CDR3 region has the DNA TGTGCCAGCTCACCACCGGCACCCTACTATGGCTACACCTTC.

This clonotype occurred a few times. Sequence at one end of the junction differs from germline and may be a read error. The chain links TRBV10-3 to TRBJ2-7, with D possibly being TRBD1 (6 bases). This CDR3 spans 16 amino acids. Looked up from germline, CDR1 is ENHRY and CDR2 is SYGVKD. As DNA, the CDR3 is TGTGCCAGCAGTGATTTAGGGGGTAGTTCCTCCTACGAGCAGTACTTC. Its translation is CASSDLGGSSSYEQYF.

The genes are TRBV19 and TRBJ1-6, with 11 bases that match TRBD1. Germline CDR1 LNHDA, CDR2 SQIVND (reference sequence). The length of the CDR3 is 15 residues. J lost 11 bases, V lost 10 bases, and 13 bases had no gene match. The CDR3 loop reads CATSLGDRGLTPLHF. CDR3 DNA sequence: TGTGCCACCTCTCTCGGGGACAGGGGGTTAACACCCCTCCACTTT.

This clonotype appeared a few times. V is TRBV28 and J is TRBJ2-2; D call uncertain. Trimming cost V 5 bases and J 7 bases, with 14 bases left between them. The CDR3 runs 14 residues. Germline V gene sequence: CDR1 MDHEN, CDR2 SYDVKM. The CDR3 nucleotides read TGTGCCAGCAGTCCGACCGATTACCGCGGGGAGCTGTTTTTT. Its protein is CASSPTDYRGELFF.

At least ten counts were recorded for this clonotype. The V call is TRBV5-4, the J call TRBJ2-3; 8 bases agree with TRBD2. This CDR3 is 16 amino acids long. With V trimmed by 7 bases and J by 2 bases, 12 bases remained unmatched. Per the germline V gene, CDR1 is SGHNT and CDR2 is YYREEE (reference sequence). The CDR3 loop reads CASRNGGAGATDTQYF. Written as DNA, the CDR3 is TGTGCCAGCCGGAACGGGGGAGCGGGAGCCACAGATACGCAGTATTTT.

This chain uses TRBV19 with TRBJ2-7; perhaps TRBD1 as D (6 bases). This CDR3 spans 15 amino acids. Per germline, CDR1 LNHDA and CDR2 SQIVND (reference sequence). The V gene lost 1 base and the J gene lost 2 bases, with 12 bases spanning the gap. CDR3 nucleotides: TGTGCCAGTAGTATAGGTGGGACACCACCCTACGAGCAGTACTTC. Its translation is CASSIGGTPPYEQYF. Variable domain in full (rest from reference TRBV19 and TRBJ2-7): DGGITQSPKYLFRKEGQNVTLSCEQNLNHDAMYWYRQDPGQGLRLIYYSQIVNDFQKGDIAEGYSVSREKKESFPLTVTSAQKNPTAFYLCASSIGGTPPYEQYFGPGTRLTVT.

The chain's CDR3 is CASSDPTGGGETQYF. The CDR3, as DNA: TGTGCCAGCAGTGACCCTACAGGGGGCGGGGAGACCCAGTACTTC. The chain links TRBV25-1 to TRBJ2-5; 9 bases fit TRBD1. CDR1 is MGHDK, CDR2 SYGVNS, per germline. CDR3 length: 15 residues. V lost 3 bases, J lost 5 bases, and 7 bases stayed unmatched.

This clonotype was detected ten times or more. The CDR3 here is CASSVSPGLAGGQFF. The CDR3 bases are TGTGCCAGCAGCGTATCCCCGGGACTAGCGGGAGGGCAGTTCTTC. This chain links TRBV11-2 with TRBJ2-1; 15 nucleotides line up with TRBD2. CDR1 is SGHAT and CDR2 is FQNNGV in the germline V gene. Trimming cost V 5 bases and J 12 bases; bases outside gene matches: 8. The CDR3 is 15 residues long.

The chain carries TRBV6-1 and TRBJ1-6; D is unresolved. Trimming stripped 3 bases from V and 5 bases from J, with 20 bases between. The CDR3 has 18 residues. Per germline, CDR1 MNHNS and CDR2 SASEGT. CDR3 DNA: TGTGCCAGCAGTGATTATTTTATCGGTGGACGGAATAATTCACCCCTCCACTTT. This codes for CASSDYFIGGRNNSPLHF.

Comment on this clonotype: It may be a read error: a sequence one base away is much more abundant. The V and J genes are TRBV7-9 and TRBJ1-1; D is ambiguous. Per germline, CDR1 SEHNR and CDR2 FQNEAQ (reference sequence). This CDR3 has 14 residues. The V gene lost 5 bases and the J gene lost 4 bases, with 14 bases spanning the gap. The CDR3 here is CASSLVIGGTEAFF. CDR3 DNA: TGTGCCAGCAGCCTAGTAATAGGCGGCACTGAAGCTTTCTTT.

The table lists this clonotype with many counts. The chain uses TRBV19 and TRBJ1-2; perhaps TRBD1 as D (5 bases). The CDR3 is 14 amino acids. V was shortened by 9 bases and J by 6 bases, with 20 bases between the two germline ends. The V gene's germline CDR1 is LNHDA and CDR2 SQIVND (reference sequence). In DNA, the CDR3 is TGTGCCAGCCTGAGCTCCCCAGGGCTGGATGGCTACACCTTC. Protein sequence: CASLSSPGLDGYTF.

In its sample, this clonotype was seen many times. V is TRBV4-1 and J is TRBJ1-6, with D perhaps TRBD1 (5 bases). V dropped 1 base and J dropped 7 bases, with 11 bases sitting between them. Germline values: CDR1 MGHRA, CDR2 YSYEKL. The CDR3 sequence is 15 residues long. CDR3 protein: CASSQGDGMNSPLHF. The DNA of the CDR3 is TGCGCCAGCAGCCAAGGGGACGGAATGAATTCACCCCTCCACTTT.

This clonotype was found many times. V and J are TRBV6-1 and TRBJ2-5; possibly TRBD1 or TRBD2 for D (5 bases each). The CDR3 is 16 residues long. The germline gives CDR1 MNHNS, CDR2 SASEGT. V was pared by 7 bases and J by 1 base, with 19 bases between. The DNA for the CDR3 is TGTGCCAGCACCCTAAGGGACCGAAGTTTCCAAGAGACCCAGTACTTC. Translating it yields CASTLRDRSFQETQYF.

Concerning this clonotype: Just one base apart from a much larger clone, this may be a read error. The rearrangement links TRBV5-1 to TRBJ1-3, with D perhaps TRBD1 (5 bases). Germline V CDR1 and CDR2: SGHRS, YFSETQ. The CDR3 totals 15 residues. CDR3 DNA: TGCGTCAGCAGCTTGGGCGGGGGACGTGGAAACACCATATATTTT. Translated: CVSSLGGGRGNTIYF.